This is a list of T cell receptor beta chains from one sample in a study of T-cell reconstitution after alpha-beta-depleted transplantation in children. TCRdb analysed the PCR reads with MiXCR anew, one entry per CDR3 protein. Of about 610,000 distinct CDR3 sequences in the sample, over 9.5% were seen once. Specimen: PBMCs from the stem cell graft donor, collected from the stem cell graft. These receptors originate from a human donor who donated a stem cell graft to a child with acute myeloid leukemia. The CDR3 runs from the conserved cysteine through the conserved F or W. A D gene is named only where the DNA matches it firmly. Rows give clone size only sometimes, using once, few, many, or a class for an expanded clone.

clone_size: -; v_call: TRBV20-1; j_call: TRBJ2-1; d_call: TRBD2; cdr3_aa: CSARPPLVAGTEQFF; cdr3_nt: TGCAGTGCTAGACCCCCATTGGTAGCGGGAACTGAGCAGTTCTTC
clone_size: few; v_call: TRBV12-3/TRBV12-4; j_call: TRBJ2-7; d_call: -; cdr3_aa: CASSSTHGEQYF; cdr3_nt: TGTGCCAGCAGCTCTACCCATGGAGAGCAGTACTTC
clone_size: many; v_call: TRBV6-1; j_call: TRBJ2-1; d_call: TRBD1; cdr3_aa: CASSDLRGQGAHEQFF; cdr3_nt: TGTGCCAGCAGTGACCTAAGAGGACAGGGGGCACATGAGCAGTTCTTC
clone_size: many; v_call: TRBV6-1; j_call: TRBJ2-3; d_call: -; cdr3_aa: CASSPLDILTDTQYF; cdr3_nt: TGTGCCAGCAGTCCCCTGGACATCCTCACAGATACGCAGTATTTT
clone_size: few; v_call: TRBV7-3; j_call: TRBJ2-2; d_call: -; cdr3_aa: CASSLGAGGELFF; cdr3_nt: TGTGCCAGCAGCCTGGGGGCAGGCGGGGAGCTGTTTTTT
clone_size: once; v_call: TRBV5-1; j_call: TRBJ1-5; d_call: -; cdr3_aa: CASSPAPRGDLGQPQHF; cdr3_nt: TGCGCCAGCAGCCCGGCGCCCAGAGGGGACTTGGGGCAGCCCCAGCATTTT
clone_size: many; v_call: TRBV6-5; j_call: TRBJ2-5; d_call: -; cdr3_aa: CASSYGGSGGETQYF; cdr3_nt: TGTGCCAGCAGTTACGGCGGCTCCGGGGGAGAGACCCAGTACTTC
clone_size: -; v_call: TRBV20-1; j_call: TRBJ2-1; d_call: TRBD2; cdr3_aa: CSASSGTRTYNEQFF; cdr3_nt: TGCAGTGCTAGCTCCGGGACTAGGACATACAATGAGCAGTTCTTC
clone_size: few; v_call: TRBV6-5; j_call: TRBJ2-1; d_call: -; cdr3_aa: CASSYPLSGGPLDEQFF; cdr3_nt: TGTGCCAGCAGTTACCCGCTATCTGGGGGACCACTCGATGAGCAGTTCTTC
clone_size: -; v_call: TRBV15; j_call: TRBJ1-1; d_call: -; cdr3_aa: CATSREGLGTEAFF; cdr3_nt: TGTGCCACCAGCAGAGAGGGGCTTGGCACTGAAGCTTTCTTT
clone_size: -; v_call: TRBV19; j_call: TRBJ2-2; d_call: TRBD2; cdr3_aa: CASRSGRTSGTGELFF; cdr3_nt: TGTGCCAGTAGGTCTGGGCGGACTAGCGGGACCGGGGAGCTGTTTTTT
clone_size: -; v_call: TRBV7-2; j_call: TRBJ2-5; d_call: TRBD1; cdr3_aa: CASRAPGTGGETQYF; cdr3_nt: TGTGCCAGCAGGGCCCCCGGGACAGGGGGAGAGACCCAGTACTTC
clone_size: medium-sized; v_call: TRBV29-1; j_call: TRBJ2-1; d_call: -; cdr3_aa: CSVEWGKQFF; cdr3_nt: TGCAGCGTTGAGTGGGGGAAACAGTTCTTC
clone_size: few; v_call: TRBV24-1; j_call: TRBJ2-5; d_call: -; cdr3_aa: CATSVVWGAGETQYF; cdr3_nt: TGTGCCACCAGTGTGGTCTGGGGGGCAGGGGAGACCCAGTACTTC
clone_size: -; v_call: TRBV5-1; j_call: TRBJ2-1; d_call: TRBD2; cdr3_aa: CASSLWGSGALNEQFF; cdr3_nt: TGCGCCAGCAGCTTATGGGGTAGCGGGGCCCTCAATGAGCAGTTCTTC
clone_size: few; v_call: TRBV20-1; j_call: TRBJ2-7; d_call: TRBD2; cdr3_aa: CMGVAGGRLEQYF; cdr3_nt: TGCATGGGGGTAGCGGGAGGCCGCCTCGAGCAGTACTTC
clone_size: -; v_call: TRBV7-9; j_call: TRBJ2-1; d_call: TRBD1; cdr3_aa: CASSFRTGGVEQFF; cdr3_nt: TGTGCCAGCAGCTTCAGGACAGGGGGCGTTGAGCAGTTCTTC
clone_size: -; v_call: TRBV24-1; j_call: TRBJ2-1; d_call: -; cdr3_aa: CATSAAISYNEQFF; cdr3_nt: TGTGCCACCAGTGCTGCTATCTCCTACAATGAGCAGTTCTTC
clone_size: few; v_call: TRBV5-1; j_call: TRBJ1-1; d_call: -; cdr3_aa: CASSLRNANTEAFF; cdr3_nt: TGCGCCAGCAGCTTGAGGAATGCGAACACTGAAGCTTTCTTT
clone_size: few; v_call: TRBV20-1; j_call: TRBJ2-1; d_call: TRBD2; cdr3_aa: CSSSLAGVNEQFF; cdr3_nt: TGCAGTTCTTCCTTAGCGGGAGTCAATGAGCAGTTCTTC
clone_size: -; v_call: TRBV9; j_call: TRBJ1-1; d_call: -; cdr3_aa: CASSARQGQPDTEAFF; cdr3_nt: TGTGCCAGCAGCGCCCGACAAGGACAGCCCGACACTGAAGCTTTCTTT
clone_size: many; v_call: TRBV27; j_call: TRBJ2-5; d_call: -; cdr3_aa: CASSLTSEETQYF; cdr3_nt: TGTGCCAGCAGTTTAACAAGCGAAGAGACCCAGTACTTC
clone_size: -; v_call: TRBV27; j_call: TRBJ2-2; d_call: -; cdr3_aa: CASQSIEKGTGELFF; cdr3_nt: TGTGCCAGCCAATCCATAGAGAAAGGGACCGGGGAGCTGTTTTTT
clone_size: many; v_call: TRBV10-3; j_call: TRBJ2-1; d_call: -; cdr3_aa: CAISDWSRNNEQFF; cdr3_nt: TGTGCCATCAGTGATTGGTCCCGAAACAATGAGCAGTTCTTC
clone_size: -; v_call: TRBV29-1; j_call: TRBJ2-3; d_call: -; cdr3_aa: CSGGHNLEDTQYF; cdr3_nt: TGCAGCGGAGGACACAATCTGGAAGATACGCAGTATTTT
clone_size: -; v_call: TRBV20-1; j_call: TRBJ2-4; d_call: -; cdr3_aa: CSARDQAKNIQYF; cdr3_nt: TGCAGTGCTAGAGATCAAGCCAAAAACATTCAGTACTTC
clone_size: many; v_call: TRBV5-1; j_call: TRBJ2-3; d_call: -; cdr3_aa: CASSLEGRGRSDTQYF; cdr3_nt: TGCGCCAGCAGCTTGGAGGGAAGGGGAAGGTCAGATACGCAGTATTTT
clone_size: few; v_call: TRBV5-1; j_call: TRBJ2-7; d_call: -; cdr3_aa: CASSLEAGSRYEQYF; cdr3_nt: TGCGCCAGCAGCTTGGAGGCAGGGTCGCGCTACGAGCAGTACTTC
clone_size: many; v_call: TRBV20-1; j_call: TRBJ2-2; d_call: TRBD2; cdr3_aa: CSAGREWGVSTGELFF; cdr3_nt: TGCAGTGCGGGGCGGGAGTGGGGAGTGAGCACCGGGGAGCTGTTTTTT
clone_size: few; v_call: TRBV12-3/TRBV12-4; j_call: TRBJ1-5; d_call: -; cdr3_aa: CASSSVGSSNQPQHF; cdr3_nt: TGTGCCAGCTCTTCTGTGGGGTCTAGCAATCAGCCCCAGCATTTT
clone_size: few; v_call: TRBV20-1; j_call: TRBJ2-2; d_call: -; cdr3_aa: CSARGGIQEAGELFF; cdr3_nt: TGCAGTGCCCGAGGGGGGATTCAAGAAGCCGGGGAGCTGTTTTTT
clone_size: few; v_call: TRBV2; j_call: TRBJ2-1; d_call: TRBD2; cdr3_aa: CATEGTIGNNEQFF; cdr3_nt: TGTGCCACAGAGGGGACTATCGGCAACAATGAGCAGTTCTTC
clone_size: many; v_call: TRBV7-2; j_call: TRBJ1-2; d_call: -; cdr3_aa: CASSLVSQNYGYTF; cdr3_nt: TGTGCCAGCAGCTTAGTGTCACAAAACTATGGCTACACCTTC
clone_size: many; v_call: TRBV5-1; j_call: TRBJ2-1; d_call: TRBD2; cdr3_aa: CASSRSAGENNEQFF; cdr3_nt: TGCGCCAGCAGCCGATCAGCGGGAGAAAACAATGAGCAGTTCTTC
clone_size: -; v_call: TRBV20-1; j_call: TRBJ2-1; d_call: TRBD2; cdr3_aa: CSARGTSGGVNEQFF; cdr3_nt: TGCAGTGCTAGAGGGACTAGCGGGGGGGTCAATGAGCAGTTCTTC